Listed here are 18 T cell receptor beta chains from one sample, sequenced in a study of cytomegalovirus exposure and HLA in healthy donors. With 60 Vbeta and 13 Jbeta primers, the PCR was carried out. Assay: immunoSEQ multiplex PCR; the TCRdb copy retains only in-frame clones and omits some. The repertoire holds under 150,000 clones, with roughly four fifths as singletons. Sequences were obtained from PBMCs. The receptors stem from a young woman in good health and CMV-seronegative.

V gene TRBV16 combines with J gene TRBJ1-2; D gene ambiguous. The CDR3 spans 13 residues. The V gene lost 2 bases and the J gene lost 7 bases, with 11 bases spanning the gap. Germline V lookup: CDR1 KGHSY, CDR2 FQNENV. CDR3 DNA: TGTGCCAGCAGCCAACGAGGGTTTGGTGGCTACACCTTC. It translates to CASSQRGFGGYTF.

V and J are TRBV9 and TRBJ2-3; 12 bases are a match to TRBD2. This CDR3 is 15 amino acids long. Trimming at V came to 4 bases and at J to 2 bases, leaving 2 bases not matched to a gene. The germline CDR1 and CDR2 sequences are SGDLS and YYNGEE. Here the CDR3 reads CASSTSGGHTDTQYF. Here the CDR3 DNA reads TGTGCCAGCAGCACTAGCGGGGGGCACACAGATACGCAGTATTTT.

The table lists this clone with a few counts. The rearrangement uses TRBV6-4 and TRBJ2-3; possibly TRBD1 for D (5 bases). The length of the CDR3 is 15 residues. V was clipped by 3 bases and J by 2 bases, with 12 bases between them. In germline, CDR1 is MRHNA, CDR2 SNTAGT. DNA for the CDR3: TGTGCCAGCAGTGAGCAGGGATCTTACACAGATACGCAGTATTTT. Protein sequence: CASSEQGSYTDTQYF.

The V call is TRBV19, the J call TRBJ1-5; 10 bases match TRBD1. Germline CDR1 reads LNHDA; CDR2 reads SQIVND (reference sequence). V gave up 6 bases and J gave up 2 bases; unmatched junction bases: 13. The CDR3 has 18 amino acids. CDR3 sequence: CASSPYPGQGIGNQPQHF. For the CDR3, the DNA is TGTGCCAGTAGCCCCTACCCGGGACAGGGGATCGGCAATCAGCCCCAGCATTTT.

V gene TRBV7-9 combines with J gene TRBJ1-2; 8 positions match TRBD1. Germline assignment: CDR1 SEHNR and CDR2 FQNEAQ (reference sequence). The CDR3 covers 18 residues. V gave up 5 bases and J gave up 4 bases; unmatched junction bases: 18. The CDR3 DNA reads TGTGCCAGCAGCGACCCCCTACTGACAGGGGCAATCCTCTATGGCTACACCTTC. It specifies CASSDPLLTGAILYGYTF.

Remarks on this clone: At one boundary the junction diverges from the germline segment, which might be a read error. The rearrangement links TRBV7-7 to TRBJ1-5; unclear D gene. Germline V CDR1 and CDR2: SSHAT, FNYEAQ (reference sequence). This CDR3 is 17 amino acids long. Here the CDR3 DNA reads TGTGCTAGCAGCTTATGGGAGAAAAAACGTAGCAATCAGCCCCAGCATTTT. As protein: CASSLWEKKRSNQPQHF.

V and J are TRBV2 and TRBJ2-7; 7 bases line up with TRBD2. The CDR3 extends over 15 amino acids. V lost 6 bases to trimming and J lost 3 bases; unmatched junction nucleotides: 11. Germline CDR1 reads SNHLY; CDR2 reads FYNNEI. The CDR3 loop is CASSPAGRVSYEQYF. The CDR3 nucleotides read TGTGCCAGCAGCCCGGCGGGGAGGGTAAGCTACGAGCAGTACTTC.

The chain recombines TRBV7-9 with TRBJ1-5; 7 bases are a match to TRBD1. Per germline, CDR1 SEHNR and CDR2 FQNEAQ (reference sequence). The CDR3 totals 15 residues. V was clipped by 5 bases and J by 3 bases; unmatched bases: 7. For the CDR3, the DNA is TGTGCCAGCAGCCCCGGGACAGTTAACAATCAGCCCCAGCATTTT. It yields the protein CASSPGTVNNQPQHF.

Points on this clone: Here the CDR3 omits its conserved ending phenylalanine or tryptophan, so a read error is the likely source. The chain couples TRBV29-1 to TRBJ1-4; D is undetermined. The V end lost 6 bases, the J end lost 8 bases, and 13 bases lay between the germline ends. Germline V gene data show CDR1 as SQVTM and CDR2 as ANQGSEA. The CDR3 consists of 12 residues. In DNA form, the CDR3 reads TGCAGCGTCCTACGACATGAAGAAAAACTGTTTGTT. Translating it yields CSVLRHEEKLFV.

This chain links TRBV6-1 with TRBJ1-2; D is unresolved. V was shortened by 0 bases and J by 2 bases, with 7 bases between the two germline ends. The germline gives CDR1 MNHNS, CDR2 SASEGT. The CDR3 extends over 14 amino acids. This CDR3 is CASSEAGGNYGYTF. In DNA form, the CDR3 reads TGTGCCAGCAGTGAAGCAGGAGGGAACTATGGCTACACCTTC.

J is TRBJ2-5 and V is TRBV6-1; D may be TRBD2 (6 bases). The J call could be wrong; TRBJ2-7 is a better fit for the DNA end. This CDR3 is 15 amino acids long. Germline V gene sequence: CDR1 MNHNS, CDR2 SASEGT. CDR3: CASSESAAGKYEQYF. CDR3 in DNA: TGTGCCAGCAGTGAAAGCGCCGCGGGGAAATACGAGCAGTACTTC.

The V and J genes are TRBV6-4 and TRBJ2-3; 7 nucleotides match TRBD1. Looked up from germline, CDR1 is MRHNA and CDR2 is SNTAGT. V was pared by 6 bases and J by 6 bases, with 12 bases of the junction left unmatched. The CDR3 length is 15 residues. The CDR3 sequence is CASSEQGTEVDTQYF. The CDR3, as DNA: TGTGCCAGCAGCGAACAAGGGACAGAGGTGGATACGCAGTATTTT.

The chain links TRBV7-8 to TRBJ2-1; D unresolved. This CDR3 contains 13 residues. Trimming took 1 base from V and 4 from J, leaving 5 bases between them. Germline-derived CDR1 and CDR2 are SGHVS and FQNEAQ. This CDR3 is CASSLGLYNEQFF. In DNA, the CDR3 is TGTGCCAGCAGCTTAGGACTGTACAATGAGCAGTTCTTC.

The chain carries TRBV9 and TRBJ1-2, with 8 nucleotides matching TRBD1. V was clipped by 1 base and J by 8 bases; unmatched bases: 10. The CDR3 runs 15 residues. Germline CDR1 and CDR2: SGDLS and YYNGEE. Here the CDR3 DNA reads TGTGCCAGCAGCGTACGTGACGACAGGGGAAAAGGCTACACCTTC. It is translated as CASSVRDDRGKGYTF. The full variable domain, rest sourced from reference TRBV9 and TRBJ1-2, is DSGVTQTPKHLITATGQRVTLRCSPRSGDLSVYWYQQSLDQGLQFLIQYYNGEERAKGNILERFSAQQFPDLHSELNLSSLELGDSALYFCASSVRDDRGKGYTFGSGTRLTVV.

The chain uses TRBV27 and TRBJ1-2, with D tentatively TRBD1 (6 bases). CDR3 length: 16 residues. From germline, CDR1 is MNHEY and CDR2 SMNVEV (reference sequence). V gave up 3 bases and J gave up 8 bases, with 22 bases separating them. The DNA for the CDR3 is TGTGCCAGCAGTTTCCTCGCCCCAGACAGGAGCCGGGGCTACACCTTC. Translation gives CASSFLAPDRSRGYTF.

This clone occurred a few times. The chain combines TRBV28 with TRBJ2-2; TRBD1 matches at 7 bases. This CDR3 is 15 amino acids long. The V gene's germline CDR1 is MDHEN and CDR2 SYDVKM. The J segment lost 4 bases and the V segment lost 11 bases, leaving 13 bases of the junction unmatched. DNA for the CDR3: TGTGCCCATAGCTATGGGACAGTATTCACCGGGGAGCTGTTTTTT. This encodes CAHSYGTVFTGELFF. Drawing the rest from reference TRBV28 and TRBJ2-2, the complete variable domain is DVKVTQSSRYLVKRTGEKVFLECVQDMDHENMFWYRQDPGLGLRLIYFSYDVKMKEKGDIPEGYSVSREKKERFSLILESASTNQTSMYLCAHSYGTVFTGELFFGEGSRLTVL.

In DNA form, the CDR3 reads TGTGCCAGCAGCTTGAATGAGGAAAAACTGTTTTTT. Translated: CASSLNEEKLFF. The V and J genes are TRBV5-6 and TRBJ1-4; D gene unclear. The CDR3 contains 12 residues. The V gene's germline CDR1 is SGHDT and CDR2 YYEEEE. Trimming took off 1 base at V and 8 bases at J, with 6 bases between the two ends.

The chain uses TRBV4-1 and TRBJ1-2, with 10 bases fitting TRBD1. The CDR3 is 17 residues long. V dropped 3 bases and J dropped 6; count of bases not matched to a gene: 13. The germline V gene encodes CDR1 MGHRA and CDR2 YSYEKL. DNA for the CDR3: TGCGCCAGCAGCCATCCTGGGGGACAGGGGATTCTGGATGGCTACACCTTC. Translation: CASSHPGGQGILDGYTF.